A selection of T cell receptor beta chains follows, all from one sample in a study of shared clonotypes between healthy human individuals. Clones were sequenced by immunoSEQ multiplex PCR, and TCRdb holds only the in-frame ones, with some missing. The table lists around 610,000 clones, approximately 96% of them singletons, with 0.11% in the top ten. Sequences were obtained from naive CD8+ T cells sorted from blood. Source of these receptors: a woman younger than 45 in good health. The CDR3 runs from the conserved cysteine through the conserved F or W.

V gene: TRBV9
J gene: TRBJ2-7
CDR3 protein: CASSARAEPYEQYF

V gene: TRBV28
J gene: TRBJ1-4
CDR3 protein: CASKSGATNEKLFF

V gene: TRBV5-5
J gene: TRBJ1-5
CDR3 protein: CASSSTGTPSNSNQPQHF

V gene: TRBV11-2
J gene: TRBJ2-1
CDR3 protein: CASRTRDNEQFF

V gene: TRBV27
J gene: TRBJ2-1
CDR3 protein: CASSLAGNEQFF

V gene: TRBV27
J gene: TRBJ1-2
CDR3 protein: CASSSELAAIYGYTF

V gene: TRBV5-1
J gene: TRBJ2-1
CDR3 protein: CASSLVSLAVSYNEQFF

V gene: TRBV6-1
J gene: TRBJ2-5
CDR3 protein: CAGEEPDRPRQYF

V gene: TRBV5-6
J gene: TRBJ2-3
CDR3 protein: CASSWVGHTDTQYF

V gene: TRBV5-5
J gene: TRBJ2-3
CDR3 protein: CASDRGLRSSVDTQYF

V gene: TRBV7-9
J gene: TRBJ1-2
CDR3 protein: CASSLFGSQANYGYTF

V gene: TRBV27
J gene: TRBJ1-4
CDR3 protein: CASGYRGHPEKLFF

V gene: TRBV28
J gene: TRBJ2-7
CDR3 protein: CASSLPRRQGSYEQYF

V gene: TRBV9
J gene: TRBJ1-2
CDR3 protein: CASSETGAGYTF

V gene: TRBV28
J gene: TRBJ2-1
CDR3 protein: CASSSLRTSEYNEQFF

V gene: TRBV27
J gene: TRBJ1-1
CDR3 protein: CASSSGGRGTEAFF

V gene: TRBV2
J gene: TRBJ1-1
CDR3 protein: CASHQNTEAFF

V gene: TRBV7-8
J gene: TRBJ2-3
CDR3 protein: CASSTRLAGEVDTQYF

V gene: TRBV27
J gene: TRBJ1-5
CDR3 protein: CASRGFNQPQHF

V gene: TRBV5-1
J gene: TRBJ1-2
CDR3 protein: CASSSYGKGSNYGYTF

V gene: TRBV6-5
J gene: TRBJ2-2
CDR3 protein: CASSYSDRRTGELFF

V gene: TRBV19
J gene: TRBJ2-7
CDR3 protein: CASSPGSPHEQYF

V gene: TRBV27
J gene: TRBJ2-7
CDR3 protein: CASSLSDRDRGWYEQYF

V gene: TRBV4-1
J gene: TRBJ2-7
CDR3 protein: CASSQANEQYF

V gene: TRBV2
J gene: TRBJ2-7
CDR3 protein: CASRDPTYEQYF

V gene: TRBV7-9
J gene: TRBJ2-7
CDR3 protein: CASSSHPSAWDEQYF

V gene: TRBV29-1
J gene: TRBJ2-1
CDR3 protein: CSVDASGGYNEQFF

V gene: TRBV2
J gene: TRBJ2-1
CDR3 protein: CASRALAGGPRTNYNEQFF

V gene: TRBV27
J gene: TRBJ2-3
CDR3 protein: CASSPGRRSSTDTQYF

V gene: TRBV28
J gene: TRBJ2-1
CDR3 protein: CASSLGLGSSYNEQFF

V gene: TRBV6-5
J gene: TRBJ2-7
CDR3 protein: CASSYSPDNSYEQYF

V gene: TRBV19
J gene: TRBJ2-7
CDR3 protein: CASSIHRGASSYEQYF

V gene: TRBV25-1
J gene: TRBJ1-1
CDR3 protein: CASSDPPAEAFF

V gene: TRBV5-4
J gene: TRBJ2-5
CDR3 protein: CASSLTPLETQYF

V gene: TRBV9
J gene: TRBJ2-6
CDR3 protein: CASHSKQSRANVLTF